This T cell receptor beta chain was obtained from a study of blood T cell repertoires in COVID-19. In the study overall: The samples span acute and convalescent COVID-19 from the United States, Italy and Spain. Nucleic acid was either cDNA or gDNA, and it came from T cells, B-cell-depleted T cells, or PBMCs.

The V gene's germline CDR1 is SGHAT and CDR2 FQNNGV. V lost 8 bases, J lost 2 bases, and 13 bases lay in between. The CDR3 covers 13 residues. In the authors' workflow: Amplification of reference gene primers was used by the study to estimate nucleated cell counts. Only in-frame clones appear in the TCRdb table, and some are missing; sequencing was by immunoSEQ multiplex PCR. The V and J calls and clone size come from that table; D and trimming were worked out from the DNA. Of 60,000 to 95,000 clones detected, roughly 86% appear once; the ten largest clones hold approximately 6.4%. The sequence came from a woman between 45 and 65 years old with acute or convalescent COVID-19. The rearrangement uses TRBV11-2 and TRBJ2-7; no firm D call. Sequencing was carried out using peripheral blood. This CDR3 reads CASGKRGAYEQYF. In DNA, the CDR3 is TGTGCCAGCGGAAAAAGAGGAGCCTACGAGCAGTACTTC.